Below are 21 T cell receptor beta chains sequenced from a single sample in a study of response to subunit inactivated influenza vaccine. TCRdb analysed the RT-PCR reads with MiXCR anew, one entry per CDR3 protein. The table has 530,000 or so distinct CDR3 sequences, over 9.5% seen once. Source: PBMCs from blood, taken on the day of vaccination. The receptors come from a man between 50 and 59 years old who received an inactivated influenza vaccine.

The chain is built from TRBV5-1 and TRBJ1-1; a possible D gene is TRBD1 (6 bases). Germline V gene data show CDR1 as SGHRS and CDR2 as YFSETQ. The CDR3 is made up of 15 amino acids. Trimming removed 2 bases at V and 0 bases at J, with 11 bases between. The CDR3 protein is CASSFGGRLNTEAFF. The CDR3 DNA reads as TGCGCCAGCAGCTTTGGGGGGCGCCTGAACACTGAAGCTTTCTTT.

In its sample, this clonotype was seen a few times. The chain recombines TRBV4-1 with TRBJ2-3; unclear D gene. Germline values: CDR1 MGHRA, CDR2 YSYEKL. Trimming stripped 6 bases from V and 0 bases from J, with 19 bases between. The CDR3 contains 17 residues. Here the CDR3 DNA reads TGCGCCAGCAGGCAATACCCCGGGTCCACTAGCACAGATACGCAGTATTTT. Translation gives CASRQYPGSTSTDTQYF.

This clonotype was detected ten times or more. The J gene is TRBJ2-3, the V gene TRBV7-6, with D maybe TRBD2 (6 bases). Trimming left V 4 bases short and J 0 bases short, with 11 bases between. The CDR3 has 15 amino acids. The V gene's germline CDR1 is SGHVS and CDR2 FNYEAQ. This CDR3 reads CASSWGLASTDTQYF. For the CDR3, the DNA is TGTGCCAGCAGCTGGGGACTCGCTAGCACAGATACGCAGTATTTT.

This rearrangement joins TRBV28 to TRBJ2-2; D is unresolved. The ends were cut back, 6 bases at V and 13 bases at J, with 18 bases in the middle. This CDR3 is 13 amino acids long. The V gene's germline CDR1 is MDHEN and CDR2 SYDVKM. CDR3 nucleotide sequence: TGTGCCAGCAGCCCCTCCGGCCGATCTGTGCTGTTTTTT. Its protein product is CASSPSGRSVLFF. Full variable domain (missing parts from reference TRBV28 and TRBJ2-2): DVKVTQSSRYLVKRTGEKVFLECVQDMDHENMFWYRQDPGLGLRLIYFSYDVKMKEKGDIPEGYSVSREKKERFSLILESASTNQTSMYLCASSPSGRSVLFFGEGSRLTVL.

This clonotype was counted only a few times. The chain joins TRBV6-1 to TRBJ2-3; D might be TRBD1 (5 bases). In germline, CDR1 is MNHNS, CDR2 SASEGT. The CDR3 length is 15 residues. Trimming removed 6 bases from V and 4 bases from J, with 17 bases in between. The chain's CDR3 is CASRKGVLRADTQYF. CDR3 nucleotide sequence: TGTGCCAGCAGAAAAGGGGTCTTAAGAGCAGATACGCAGTATTTT.

This clonotype showed up just a few times. The chain joins TRBV4-3 to TRBJ1-4, with 10 bases that match TRBD1. In germline, CDR1 is LGHNA, CDR2 YSLEER. V was clipped by 0 bases and J by 7 bases; unmatched bases: 5. The CDR3 sequence is 16 residues long. CDR3 in DNA: TGCGCCAGCAGCCAAGAGCCCCGGGACAGGGGTGAAAAACTGTTTTTT. Residues: CASSQEPRDRGEKLFF.

In its sample, this clonotype was seen a few times. The V call is TRBV15, the J call TRBJ2-7; TRBD1 matches 9 bases. This CDR3 contains 14 residues. The trim removed 5 bases at V and 6 bases at J, leaving 8 bases unmatched. The germline V gene has CDR1 LNHNV and CDR2 YYDKDF (reference sequence). Here the CDR3 reads CATSSDRGMFEQYF. The DNA of the CDR3 is TGTGCCACCAGCTCGGACAGGGGAATGTTCGAGCAGTACTTC.

This chain connects TRBV5-1 to TRBJ2-1; 7 bases align to TRBD1. Germline lookup yields CDR1 SGHRS and CDR2 YFSETQ. This CDR3 comprises 15 residues. Trimming removed 4 bases from V and 9 bases from J; junction bases left unmatched: 13. Here the CDR3 reads CASSRTAGTVGEQFF. CDR3 nucleotides: TGCGCCAGCAGCAGAACCGCCGGGACAGTCGGTGAGCAGTTCTTC.

In this sample, this clonotype turned up a few times. The chain has TRBV30 and TRBJ1-6, with D possibly TRBD1 on 5 matching bases. With 3 bases removed from V and 9 bases from J, the gap between germline ends came to 18 bases. CDR3 size: 15 residues. CDR1 is GTSNPN and CDR2 is SVGIG in the germline V gene (reference sequence). CDR3 amino acids: CAWSWDVGGGSPLHF. The CDR3 DNA is TGTGCCTGGAGCTGGGACGTCGGGGGTGGTTCACCCCTCCACTTT.

A few counts support this clonotype. The chain employs TRBV7-8 and TRBJ2-5, with 9 bases aligning to TRBD2. CDR1 is SGHVS and CDR2 is FQNEAQ in the germline V gene. CDR3 length equals 16 residues. J lost 4 bases, V lost 5 bases, and 11 bases had no gene match. CDR3 protein: CASSPYLAGAGETQYF. In DNA, the CDR3 is TGTGCCAGCAGCCCCTATTTAGCGGGGGCAGGAGAGACCCAGTACTTC.

V usage is TRBV24-1 and J usage is TRBJ2-7; unclear D gene. CDR1 is KGHDR, CDR2 SFDVKD, per germline. This CDR3 spans 11 amino acids. DNA for the CDR3: TGTGCTGAATCGGCAGACGACGAGCAGTACTTC. Translation: CAESADDEQYF.

The table lists this clonotype with a few counts. V gene TRBV20-1 combines with J gene TRBJ2-3; D assignment may be TRBD1 or TRBD2 (5 bases each). The CDR3 loop spans 13 amino acids. Germline V gene data show CDR1 as DFQATT and CDR2 as SNEGSKA (reference sequence). V was cut by 0 bases and J by 4 bases, with 8 bases left in between. The DNA for the CDR3 is TGCAGTGCTAGAGAGGGGGTGCCAGATACGCAGTATTTT. Its translation: CSAREGVPDTQYF.

The chain links TRBV27 to TRBJ2-7; D gene unclear. V lost 10 bases and J 0 bases, leaving 13 bases between the germline ends. The CDR3 runs to 13 residues. CDR1 and CDR2 (germline): MNHEY, SMNVEV (reference sequence). The CDR3 nucleotides are TGTGCCACCCGGGCCTTGAGCTCCTACGAGCAGTACTTC. This sequence encodes CATRALSSYEQYF.

The chain links TRBV12-3 or TRBV12-4 to TRBJ1-3; D remains unclear. This CDR3 is 14 amino acids long. Trimming pared 7 bases from V and 4 bases from J, leaving 14 bases between. The CDR3 spells CASMRPPIGNTIYF. Written as DNA, the CDR3 is TGTGCCAGCATGCGACCCCCGATCGGAAACACCATATATTTT.

This clonotype was detected a few times. CDR3 protein: CASSFSHGSYEQYF. The CDR3 DNA follows: TGTGCCAGCAGTTTCAGCCATGGCTCCTACGAGCAGTACTTC. V and J are TRBV6-5 and TRBJ2-7, with D unclear. Looked up from germline, CDR1 is MNHEY and CDR2 is SVGAGI. Trimming pared 4 bases from V and 0 bases from J, leaving 10 bases between. This CDR3 region has 14 residues.

This clonotype has just a few counts. This chain links TRBV11-2 with TRBJ2-3; perhaps TRBD2 as D (6 bases). This CDR3 spans 18 amino acids. V was cut by 10 bases and J by 1 base, with 27 bases left in between. Germline-derived CDR1 and CDR2 are SGHAT and FQNNGV. CDR3: CATSLNWALASGTDTQYF. The DNA of the CDR3 is TGTGCCACATCGCTCAATTGGGCTCTAGCGTCGGGCACAGATACGCAGTATTTT.

This rearrangement joins TRBV10-3 to TRBJ2-7; D may be TRBD2 (5 bases). The V and J ends lost 10 bases and 3 bases respectively, with 13 bases between them. This CDR3 has 12 amino acids. The germline V gene encodes CDR1 ENHRY and CDR2 SYGVKD. CDR3 bases: TGTGCCACCTCGGACGGAGGCTACGAGCAGTACTTC. Protein product: CATSDGGYEQYF.

V is TRBV29-1 and J is TRBJ2-1, with D hard to call. The CDR3 runs to 14 residues. CDR1 is SQVTM and CDR2 is ANQGSEA in the germline V gene. The germline V and J ends were trimmed by 0 bases and 7 bases, with 13 bases remaining between them. The CDR3 DNA sequence: TGCAGCGTTGAAGATCTTCTAGTAGGGAATGAGCAGTTCTTC. It is translated as CSVEDLLVGNEQFF.

This clonotype was seen only a few times. The CDR3 DNA follows: TGCAGCGTGTGGGGGTTGCCCCAGTACTTC. This codes for CSVWGLPQYF. V usage is TRBV29-1 and J usage is TRBJ2-5; D is possibly TRBD1 or TRBD2 (5 bases each). There are 10 residues in the CDR3. Trimming took 6 bases from V and 9 from J, leaving 11 bases between them. Germline V gives CDR1 SQVTM, CDR2 ANQGSEA.

This clonotype was seen repeatedly, ten times or more. CDR3 protein: CSAREGALQDTQYF. In DNA form, the CDR3 reads TGCAGTGCTAGAGAGGGGGCGCTCCAAGATACGCAGTATTTT. V gene TRBV20-1 combines with J gene TRBJ2-3; D possibly corresponds to TRBD1 (6 bases). The CDR3 contains 14 residues. CDR1 is DFQATT and CDR2 is SNEGSKA in the germline V gene (reference sequence). Trimming removed 0 bases from V and 5 bases from J, with 12 bases in between.

This chain uses TRBV5-1 with TRBJ1-6; 9 nucleotides match TRBD1. Germline assignment: CDR1 SGHRS and CDR2 YFSETQ. This CDR3 spans 14 amino acids. V was clipped by 3 bases and J by 8 bases; unmatched bases: 3. The CDR3 DNA sequence: TGCGCCAGCAGCTGGGGACAGGGTGATTCACCCCTCCACTTT. Translated, it gives CASSWGQGDSPLHF.